Below, 21 T cell receptor beta chains from the same sample are listed, as sequenced in a study of blood T cell repertoires in COVID-19. Produced via immunoSEQ multiplex PCR; TCRdb's table is partial and in-frame only. The sample shows roughly 300,000 clones, about nine tenths of them seen only once. Sequencing used PBMCs or T cells enriched from blood (not recorded which). These receptors were collected from a man younger than 45 who had recovered from COVID-19.

This clone was observed a single time. The chain couples TRBV7-9 to TRBJ1-4; TRBD1 agrees at 7 bases. The trim removed 3 bases at V and 0 bases at J, leaving 13 bases unmatched. The CDR3 has 19 amino acids. The germline gives CDR1 SEHNR, CDR2 FQNEAQ (reference sequence). The CDR3 nucleotides are TGTGCCAGCAGCTTCATACCGGGACAGTGGGGAGCAACTAATGAAAAACTGTTTTTT. Translated: CASSFIPGQWGATNEKLFF.

The chain links TRBV18 to TRBJ2-1; 9 nucleotides align to TRBD2. The ends lost 0 bases at V and 4 bases at J; junction bases unmatched: 4. The CDR3 loop spans 16 amino acids. Germline V CDR1 and CDR2: KGHSH, LQKENI. As DNA, the CDR3 is TGTGCCAGCTCACCACCGGAGACTAGCGGTTACAATGAGCAGTTCTTC. Protein sequence: CASSPPETSGYNEQFF.

In this sample, this clone turned up once. The genes are TRBV10-1 and TRBJ1-3; a possible D gene is TRBD1 (6 bases). CDR1 and CDR2 (germline): WNHNN, SYGVQD (reference sequence). Trimming pared 4 bases from V and 0 bases from J, leaving 13 bases between. This CDR3 contains 16 residues. CDR3 coding DNA: TGCGCCAGCAGTGTGGACCCGGACAGCTCTGGAAACACCATATATTTT. It translates to CASSVDPDSSGNTIYF.

V gene TRBV3-1 (or the pseudogene TRBV3-2) combines with J gene TRBJ1-2; D uncertain. The CDR3 length is 12 residues. Trimming cost V 4 bases and J 1 base, with 4 bases left between them. Germline values: CDR1 LGHDT, CDR2 YNNKEL (reference sequence). This CDR3 is CASSPVNYGYTF. The CDR3, as DNA: TGTGCCAGCAGCCCCGTTAACTATGGCTACACCTTC.

The chain uses TRBV11-2 and TRBJ2-5; D unclear. This CDR3 comprises 16 residues. Trimming took off 5 bases at V and 6 bases at J, with 22 bases between the two ends. CDR1 SGHAT and CDR2 FQNNGV come from the germline V gene. The CDR3 protein is CASSPKDTLLEQTQYF. The CDR3 region has the DNA TGTGCCAGCAGCCCCAAGGATACATTATTGGAGCAGACCCAGTACTTC.

The CDR3 sequence is CASSQDASRVGEQYF. The DNA of the CDR3 is TGTGCCAGCAGCCAAGATGCAAGCCGAGTCGGGGAGCAGTACTTC. The rearrangement joins TRBV3-1 (or the pseudogene TRBV3-2) to TRBJ2-7, with no clear D. CDR1 LGHDT and CDR2 YNNKEL come from the germline V gene (reference sequence). The CDR3 is 15 residues long. Trimming took 0 bases from V and 7 from J, leaving 16 bases between them.

This clone has just one count. This rearrangement joins TRBV6-1 to TRBJ1-2, with 7 nucleotides matching TRBD1. The V gene end was trimmed by 4 bases and the J gene end by 3 bases; junction bases not matched to a gene: 11. Per the germline V gene, CDR1 is MNHNS and CDR2 is SASEGT. CDR3 length equals 16 residues. The DNA of the CDR3 is TGTGCCAGCAGTGGGGTGGTGGACAGGCGGGACTATGGCTACACCTTC. Its translation is CASSGVVDRRDYGYTF.

This chain uses TRBV5-1 with TRBJ2-7, with a tentative D call TRBD1 (5 bases). There are 15 residues in the CDR3. The V and J ends lost 0 bases and 3 bases respectively, with 13 bases between them. CDR1 and CDR2 from the germline V gene are SGHRS and YFSETQ. The CDR3 DNA follows: TGCGCCAGCAGCTTGGAACTGGGCAGGGACTACGAGCAGTACTTC. Protein sequence: CASSLELGRDYEQYF. The full variable domain, with the rest looked up from reference TRBV5-1 and TRBJ2-7, is KAGVTQTPRYLIKTRGQQVTLSCSPISGHRSVSWYQQTPGQGLQFLFEYFSETQRNKGNFPGRFSGRQFSNSRSEMNVSTLELGDSALYLCASSLELGRDYEQYFGPGTRLTVT.

V and J are TRBV6-1 and TRBJ2-7, with a possible D match to TRBD2 (6 bases). Between the trimmed V and J ends, which lost 4 bases and 0 bases, there was a span of 16 bases. Germline V gene sequence: CDR1 MNHNS, CDR2 SASEGT. This CDR3 is built from 16 residues. The CDR3 region has the DNA TGTGCCAGCAGTGCGGAGGGTAGGTGGGGCTCCTACGAGCAGTACTTC. The encoded protein is CASSAEGRWGSYEQYF.

The chain joins TRBV2 to TRBJ1-5, with 9 bases matching TRBD1. The germline V gene encodes CDR1 SNHLY and CDR2 FYNNEI. CDR3 length: 14 amino acids. Trimming took 8 bases from V and 9 from J; bases not matched to a gene: 11. The chain's CDR3 is CASGPTGQGMPQHF. CDR3 DNA sequence: TGTGCCAGCGGCCCAACGGGACAGGGAATGCCCCAGCATTTT.

The genes are TRBV5-1 and TRBJ2-5; TRBD1 aligns across 12 bases. The CDR3 spans 18 residues. Per the germline V gene, CDR1 is SGHRS and CDR2 is YFSETQ. With V trimmed by 3 bases and J by 5 bases, 14 bases remained unmatched. The DNA of the CDR3 is TGCGCCAGCAGCTGGCCATCCGGGACAGGGGGCGCGAGGGAGACCCAGTACTTC. Encoded protein: CASSWPSGTGGARETQYF.

The chain recombines TRBV30 with TRBJ1-5; D is possibly TRBD1 (6 bases). The CDR3 consists of 16 residues. Germline V gene sequence: CDR1 GTSNPN, CDR2 SVGIG (reference sequence). Trimming took off 2 bases at V and 0 bases at J, with 14 bases between the two ends. CDR3 sequence: CAWSQGRLYSNQPQHF. The CDR3 DNA follows: TGTGCCTGGAGTCAGGGGCGGCTGTATAGCAATCAGCCCCAGCATTTT.

This clone was counted a single time. The chain has TRBV6-5 and TRBJ1-1, with D maybe TRBD1 (5 bases). The ends were cut back, 6 bases at V and 5 bases at J, with 16 bases in the middle. Germline V CDR1 and CDR2: MNHEY, SVGAGI. The CDR3 consists of 14 residues. The CDR3 DNA follows: TGTGCCAGCAGACCGACAGACGGGGGGACTGAAGCTTTCTTT. It specifies CASRPTDGGTEAFF.

The rearrangement joins TRBV29-1 to TRBJ1-2; D is possibly TRBD1 (5 bases). The CDR3 sequence is 12 residues long. Trimming pared 6 bases from V and 5 bases from J, leaving 13 bases between. CDR1 is SQVTM and CDR2 is ANQGSEA in the germline V gene. CDR3 amino acids: CSVVNRLYGYTF. The CDR3 nucleotides are TGCAGCGTCGTCAACAGGTTGTATGGCTACACCTTC.

CDR3 residues: CASSLEEVSSYEQYF. CDR3 DNA: TGCGCCAGCAGCTTGGAGGAGGTGAGCTCCTACGAGCAGTACTTC. The chain carries TRBV5-1 and TRBJ2-7; the D gene is possibly TRBD2 (5 bases). V lost 0 bases, J lost 0 bases, and 10 bases lay in between. This CDR3 spans 15 amino acids. The germline CDR1 and CDR2 sequences are SGHRS and YFSETQ.

The chain couples TRBV4-1 to TRBJ1-1; TRBD1 agrees at 9 bases. The CDR3 is made up of 15 amino acids. Germline V gives CDR1 MGHRA, CDR2 YSYEKL. J was trimmed by 4 bases and V by 8 bases; bases with no gene match: 11. The CDR3 bases are TGCGCCAGCCAGACCTCACAGGGGGCGATCACTGAAGCTTTCTTT. It translates to CASQTSQGAITEAFF.

This clone was seen more than once but under ten times. This CDR3 is also generated by other DNA sequences in the sample. V and J are TRBV3-1 (or the pseudogene TRBV3-2) and TRBJ1-3, with D uncertain. The CDR3 is 14 amino acids. In germline, CDR1 is LGHDT, CDR2 YNNKEL (reference sequence). V was shortened by 2 bases and J by 0 bases, with 5 bases between the two germline ends. The DNA for the CDR3 is TGTGCCAGCAGCCAACGGTCCTCTGGAAACACCATATATTTT. Translated, it gives CASSQRSSGNTIYF.

This clone appeared a few times. The chain combines TRBV7-8 with TRBJ1-2, with 9 bases lining up with TRBD1. After removal of 5 bases from V and 5 bases from J, the junction contained 12 bases not matched to a gene. The CDR3 spans 16 residues. Germline V lookup: CDR1 SGHVS, CDR2 FQNEAQ. CDR3 nucleotide sequence: TGTGCCAGCAGCCTACAGGGGGCGCAAATGATATATGGCTACACCTTC. Translating gives CASSLQGAQMIYGYTF.

The chain couples TRBV27 to TRBJ1-5, with D possibly being TRBD1 (5 bases). This CDR3 region has 15 residues. The V gene lost 2 bases and the J gene lost 2 bases, with 10 bases spanning the gap. The germline V gene encodes CDR1 MNHEY and CDR2 SMNVEV (reference sequence). The CDR3 DNA is TGTGCCAGCAGTTTAACAGGTTGGGGCAATCAGCCCCAGCATTTT. It specifies CASSLTGWGNQPQHF.

J is TRBJ2-5 and V is TRBV2, with 8 bases identical to TRBD1. J lost 3 bases, V lost 5 bases, and 5 bases had no gene match. This CDR3 has 14 residues. The V gene's germline CDR1 is SNHLY and CDR2 FYNNEI. DNA for the CDR3: TGTGCCAGCAGTAAGCAGGGGGCTAAAGAGACCCAGTACTTC. This translates into CASSKQGAKETQYF.

The chain carries TRBV19 and TRBJ2-1, with D unclear. Trimming stripped 5 bases from V and 8 bases from J, with 25 bases between. The CDR3 has 17 amino acids. CDR1 LNHDA and CDR2 SQIVND come from the germline V gene (reference sequence). CDR3 DNA: TGTGCCAGTAGTTTGTCTCGCACGTTTGCTTCAGGTTATGAGCAGTTCTTC. It is translated as CASSLSRTFASGYEQFF.